This T cell receptor beta chain comes out of a study of graft-versus-host responses after intestinal transplantation. Study-level background: Recipients got multivisceral, liver-intestinal, or isolated intestinal transplants.

Findings and limits, study-wide: Marrow from the recipient contained GvH clones, some of which had appeared first in ileum or blood. Within allografts, high graft-versus-host to host-versus-graft clonal ratios were seen among patients with graft-donor T cell macrochimerism.

Germline loops: CDR1 SGHNT, CDR2 YYREEE (reference sequence). Deletions cut 0 bases from V and 2 bases from J, with 11 bases between. This CDR3 comprises 15 residues. Sequencing was performed with immunoSEQ multiplex PCR; in TCRdb, only in-frame clones are kept and a portion is missing. The table has 40,000 or so clones, around nine tenths seen once. As to this clone: Antigen unknown.

The source was PBMCs, collected just under 270 days after transplant. This rearrangement joins TRBV5-4 to TRBJ2-5; D may be TRBD1 (6 bases). The source is a human patient who received an intestinal transplant, so some T cells may come from the graft donor. CDR3 nucleotide sequence: TGTGCCAGCAGCTTGGGGGCTGGACAGCAAGAGACCCAGTACTTC. Protein sequence: CASSLGAGQQETQYF. Full variable domain (rest looked up from reference TRBV5-4 and TRBJ2-5): ETGVTQSPTHLIKTRGQQVTLRCSSQSGHNTVSWYQQALGQGPQFIFQYYREEENGRGNFPPRFSGLQFPNYSSELNVNALELDDSALYLCASSLGAGQQETQYFGPGTRLLVL.